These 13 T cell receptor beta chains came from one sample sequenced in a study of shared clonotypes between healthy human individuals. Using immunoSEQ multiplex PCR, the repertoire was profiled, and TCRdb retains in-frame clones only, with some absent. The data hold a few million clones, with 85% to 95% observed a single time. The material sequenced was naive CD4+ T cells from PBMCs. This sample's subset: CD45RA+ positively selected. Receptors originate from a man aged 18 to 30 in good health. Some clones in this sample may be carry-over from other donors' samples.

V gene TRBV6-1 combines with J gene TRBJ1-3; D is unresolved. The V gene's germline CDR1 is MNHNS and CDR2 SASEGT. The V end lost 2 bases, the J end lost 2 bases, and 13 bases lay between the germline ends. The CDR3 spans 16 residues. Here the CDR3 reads CASSERWSGAGNTIYF. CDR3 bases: TGTGCCAGCAGTGAAAGGTGGAGCGGTGCTGGAAACACCATATATTTT.

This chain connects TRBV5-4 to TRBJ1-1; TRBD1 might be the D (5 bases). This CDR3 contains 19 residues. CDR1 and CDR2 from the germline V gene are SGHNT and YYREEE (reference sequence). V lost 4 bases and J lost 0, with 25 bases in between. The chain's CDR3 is CASSPQTLGTGILNTEAFF. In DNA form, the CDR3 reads TGTGCCAGCAGCCCACAAACCCTCGGCACAGGTATCTTGAACACTGAAGCTTTCTTT.

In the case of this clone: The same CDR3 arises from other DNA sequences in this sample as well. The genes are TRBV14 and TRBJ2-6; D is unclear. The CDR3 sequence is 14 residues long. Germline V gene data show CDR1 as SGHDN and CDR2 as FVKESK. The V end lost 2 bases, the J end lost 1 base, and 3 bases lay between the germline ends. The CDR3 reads CASSQTSGANVLTF. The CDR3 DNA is TGTGCCAGCAGCCAAACTTCTGGGGCCAACGTCCTGACTTTC.

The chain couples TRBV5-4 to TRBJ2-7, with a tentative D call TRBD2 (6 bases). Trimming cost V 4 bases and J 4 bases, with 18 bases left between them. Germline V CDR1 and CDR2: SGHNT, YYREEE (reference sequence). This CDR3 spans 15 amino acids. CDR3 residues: CASSPGDVQLYEQYF. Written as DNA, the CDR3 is TGTGCCAGCAGCCCGGGGGACGTCCAACTTTACGAGCAGTACTTC.

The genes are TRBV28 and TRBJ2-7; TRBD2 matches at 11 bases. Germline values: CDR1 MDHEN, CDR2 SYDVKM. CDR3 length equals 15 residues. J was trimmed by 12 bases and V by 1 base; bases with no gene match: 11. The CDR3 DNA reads TGTGCCAGCAGTTTATCCTACTCTAGCGGGAGGCTCGGGTACTTC. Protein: CASSLSYSSGRLGYF.

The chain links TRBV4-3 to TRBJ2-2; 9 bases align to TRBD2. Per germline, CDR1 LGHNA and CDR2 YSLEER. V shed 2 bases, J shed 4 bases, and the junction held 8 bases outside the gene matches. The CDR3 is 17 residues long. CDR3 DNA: TGCGCCAGCAGCCAACGCGCGGGAGGGCGGGGCACCGGGGAGCTGTTTTTT. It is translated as CASSQRAGGRGTGELFF.

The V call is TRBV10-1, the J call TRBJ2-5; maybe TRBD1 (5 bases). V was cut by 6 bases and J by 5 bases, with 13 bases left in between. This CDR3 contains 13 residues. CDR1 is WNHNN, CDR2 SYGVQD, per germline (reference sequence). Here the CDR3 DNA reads TGCGCCAGCAGCCGGACAAGGGCGGAGACCCAGTACTTC. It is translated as CASSRTRAETQYF.

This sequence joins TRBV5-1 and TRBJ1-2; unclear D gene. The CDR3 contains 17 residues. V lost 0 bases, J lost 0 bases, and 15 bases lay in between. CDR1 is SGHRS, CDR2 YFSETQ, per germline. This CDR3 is CASSLAAVPMTNYGYTF. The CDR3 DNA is TGCGCCAGCAGCTTGGCCGCGGTTCCTATGACTAACTATGGCTACACCTTC.

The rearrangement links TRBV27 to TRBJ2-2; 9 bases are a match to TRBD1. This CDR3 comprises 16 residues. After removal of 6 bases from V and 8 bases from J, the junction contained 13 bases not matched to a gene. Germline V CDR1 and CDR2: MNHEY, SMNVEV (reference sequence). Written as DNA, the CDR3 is TGTGCCAGCAGATCTCAACCGGGACAGGGTGGTGGGGAGCTGTTTTTT. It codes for CASRSQPGQGGGELFF.

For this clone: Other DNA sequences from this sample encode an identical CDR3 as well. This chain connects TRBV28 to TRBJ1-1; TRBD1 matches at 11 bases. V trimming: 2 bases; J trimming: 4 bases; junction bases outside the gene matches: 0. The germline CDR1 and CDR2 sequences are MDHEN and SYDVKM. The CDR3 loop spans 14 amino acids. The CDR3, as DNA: TGTGCCAGCAGTTTAGGGACAGGGGGCACTGAAGCTTTCTTT. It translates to CASSLGTGGTEAFF.

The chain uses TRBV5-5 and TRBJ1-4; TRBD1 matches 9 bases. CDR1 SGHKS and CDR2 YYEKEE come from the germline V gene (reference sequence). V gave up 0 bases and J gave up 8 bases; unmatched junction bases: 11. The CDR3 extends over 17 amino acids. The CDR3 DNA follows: TGTGCCAGCAGCTTGGGAGTGAAACAGGGGGCGAGGGAAAAACTGTTTTTT. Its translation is CASSLGVKQGAREKLFF. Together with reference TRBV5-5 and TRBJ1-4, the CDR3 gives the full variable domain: DAGVTQSPTHLIKTRGQQVTLRCSPISGHKSVSWYQQVLGQGPQFIFQYYEKEERGRGNFPDRFSARQFPNYSSELNVNALLLGDSALYLCASSLGVKQGAREKLFFGSGTQLSVL.

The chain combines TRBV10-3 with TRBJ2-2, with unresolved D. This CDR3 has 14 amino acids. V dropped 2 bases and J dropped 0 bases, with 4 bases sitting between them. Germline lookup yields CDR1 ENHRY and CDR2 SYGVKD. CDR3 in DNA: TGTGCCATCAGTGAGCTCCCGAACACCGGGGAGCTGTTTTTT. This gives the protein CAISELPNTGELFF.

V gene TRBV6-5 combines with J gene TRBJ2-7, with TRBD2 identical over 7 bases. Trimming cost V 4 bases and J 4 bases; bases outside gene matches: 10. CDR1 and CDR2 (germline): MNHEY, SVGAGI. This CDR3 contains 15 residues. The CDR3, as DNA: TGTGCCAGCAGTTCCCCCCCGGGAGGAGGGTACGAGCAGTACTTC. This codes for CASSSPPGGGYEQYF.